This T cell receptor beta chain is drawn from a study of T cell responses to AZD1222 COVID-19 vaccine. General study findings and limits: Baseline seropositivity occurred in only 5 or 6 AZD1222 recipients. Following two doses of AZD1222, Spike-specific TCR breadth and depth rose. Donor demographics were predominantly white British with a female majority; clonal diversity may be underestimated. Close to half of all spike-specific TCRs reportedly target regions of the variants that are unmutated.

Germline V gene lookup returns CDR1 LGHDT and CDR2 YNNKEL (reference sequence). V lost 4 bases and J lost 2, with 20 bases in between. The CDR3 spans 17 residues. Libraries were prepared by immunoSEQ multiplex PCR; TCRdb keeps only in-frame clonotypes and omits some of them. The table records some 150,000 clones, 80% to 95% of them present only once. This clone was detected only once. Antigen unknown. The TCR originated in an adult who received the AZD1222 COVID-19 vaccine. V is TRBV3-1 (or the pseudogene TRBV3-2) and J is TRBJ2-5; D is perhaps TRBD2 (7 bases). Sequenced here: peripheral blood, sampled 28 days after the second AZD1222 dose. The CDR3 sequence: CASSPLEGGWGQETQYF. The CDR3, as DNA: TGTGCCAGCAGCCCCTTGGAGGGGGGGTGGGGGCAAGAGACCCAGTACTTC.